The 9 T cell receptor beta chains in this list originate from one sample, sequenced in a study of T cells in Graves' hyperthyroidism and ophthalmopathy. From RNA transcripts, TCR beta CDR3 regions were amplified. HTBI primers drove first-round RT-PCR of the TCR CDR3. TCRdb passed the multiplex PCR reads through MiXCR, listing each CDR3 protein once. Of 400,000 to 500,000 distinct CDR3 sequences listed, roughly 13% were seen once; the top ten hold roughly 4.8%. Material: blood. The receptors stem from a woman under 30 with Graves' hyperthyroidism.

This clonotype occurred many times. The CDR3 here is CASSLNSGAGQPQHF. CDR3 DNA sequence: TGTGCCAGCAGTTTAAATTCAGGGGCAGGGCAGCCCCAGCATTTT. J is TRBJ1-5 and V is TRBV28; weak D call: TRBD1 (6 bases). Trimming removed 2 bases from V and 7 bases from J, with 15 bases in between. Per the germline V gene, CDR1 is MDHEN and CDR2 is SYDVKM. This CDR3 region has 15 residues.

J is TRBJ1-1 and V is TRBV5-4; TRBD1 might be the D (5 bases). Germline-derived CDR1 and CDR2 are SGHNT and YYREEE (reference sequence). The CDR3 is 15 amino acids. Deletions cut 0 bases from V and 2 bases from J, with 11 bases between. CDR3 bases: TGTGCCAGCAGCTTGGGGGCAGGGACTAACACTGAAGCTTTCTTT. Protein: CASSLGAGTNTEAFF.

This clonotype was found many times. V and J are TRBV6-1 and TRBJ2-1, with TRBD2 matching 8 bases. CDR1 and CDR2 (germline): MNHNS, SASEGT. Unmatched junction bases numbered 5, after V lost 5 bases and J lost 2 bases. CDR3 size: 15 residues. The CDR3, as DNA: TGTGCCAGCAGTCCCTTAGCGGGACCCTACAATGAGCAGTTCTTC. Protein: CASSPLAGPYNEQFF.

This chain links TRBV30 with TRBJ2-1; 9 bases fit TRBD1. Germline values: CDR1 GTSNPN, CDR2 SVGIG (reference sequence). V dropped 6 bases and J dropped 8; count of bases not matched to a gene: 5. There are 12 residues in the CDR3. In DNA form, the CDR3 reads TGTGCCTGCCGGGACAGGGTCGATGAGCAGTTCTTC. This codes for CACRDRVDEQFF.

With respect to this clonotype: This clone may be a read error of a much larger clone one base away. This rearrangement joins TRBV28 to TRBJ2-1; D unclear. The CDR3 runs 15 residues. CDR1 and CDR2 (germline): MDHEN, SYDVKM. The CDR3: CASSLSPSMGNVQFF. The DNA for the CDR3 is TGTGCCAGCAGTTTATCCCCCTCCATGGGGAATGTGCAGTTCTTC.

This clonotype was recorded at least ten times. This chain links TRBV12-3 or TRBV12-4 with TRBJ1-2; D is unclear. The CDR3 extends over 13 amino acids. The V end lost 3 bases, the J end lost 8 bases, and 13 bases lay between the germline ends. This CDR3 is CASSFVSGNGYTF. In DNA, the CDR3 is TGTGCCAGCAGTTTTGTTTCCGGGAACGGCTACACCTTC.

This clonotype has ten or more counts. The chain links TRBV27 to TRBJ2-7; 8 bases map to TRBD2. Germline-derived CDR1 and CDR2 are MNHEY and SMNVEV (reference sequence). V was clipped by 4 bases and J by 7 bases; unmatched bases: 12. The CDR3 consists of 15 residues. CDR3 nucleotides: TGTGCCAGCAGTTCCATAGCGGGACCTGTCGGTGAGCAGTACTTC. Translating it yields CASSSIAGPVGEQYF.

This clonotype has at least ten counts. This chain links TRBV28 with TRBJ2-1; D is tentatively TRBD1 or TRBD2 (6 bases each). The CDR3 has 15 amino acids. Germline CDR1 is MDHEN and CDR2 is SYDVKM. V was cut by 6 bases and J by 3 bases, with 15 bases left in between. The CDR3 coding sequence is TGTGCCAGCAGCCCTGGGGGGCCAGACTACAATGAGCAGTTCTTC. The encoded protein is CASSPGGPDYNEQFF. Drawing the rest from reference TRBV28 and TRBJ2-1, the complete variable domain is DVKVTQSSRYLVKRTGEKVFLECVQDMDHENMFWYRQDPGLGLRLIYFSYDVKMKEKGDIPEGYSVSREKKERFSLILESASTNQTSMYLCASSPGGPDYNEQFFGPGTRLTVL.

The table lists this clonotype with many counts. The gene calls are TRBV28 and TRBJ1-2, with 10 nucleotides matching TRBD1. The V and J ends lost 4 bases and 7 bases, in that order; junction bases with no gene match: 9. Germline V gives CDR1 MDHEN, CDR2 SYDVKM. The CDR3 contains 15 residues. The CDR3 reads CASSSSPDRGFGYTF. DNA for the CDR3: TGTGCCAGCAGTTCCTCCCCGGACAGGGGGTTTGGCTACACCTTC.